Below are 6 T cell receptor beta chains sequenced from a single sample in a study of cytomegalovirus exposure and HLA in healthy donors. A multiplex PCR was run with 60 Vbeta primers and 13 Jbeta primers. Sequenced by immunoSEQ multiplex PCR; TCRdb stores in-frame clones only, minus some. The table records 65,000 to 85,000 clones, approximately 84% of them present only once. The source material was PBMCs. All receptors derive from a woman in her fifties or sixties in good health and CMV-seronegative.

The rearrangement uses TRBV9 and TRBJ2-2; the D gene is possibly TRBD2 (5 bases). Trimming left V 4 bases short and J 7 bases short, with 20 bases between. The CDR3 sequence is 16 residues long. Per germline, CDR1 SGDLS and CDR2 YYNGEE. This CDR3 is CASSPRLLQGGGELFF. In DNA, the CDR3 is TGTGCCAGCAGCCCGAGGTTGCTACAAGGAGGCGGGGAGCTGTTTTTT.

The J gene is TRBJ2-5, the V gene TRBV5-4, with a weak D call TRBD2 (6 bases). CDR3 size: 16 residues. Germline CDR1 is SGHNT and CDR2 is YYREEE (reference sequence). Trimming pared 0 bases from V and 5 bases from J, leaving 17 bases between. The CDR3 sequence is CASSLDLAPGLETQYF. CDR3 nucleotide sequence: TGTGCCAGCAGCTTGGATCTAGCGCCAGGGTTGGAGACCCAGTACTTC. Variable domain in full (rest from reference TRBV5-4 and TRBJ2-5): ETGVTQSPTHLIKTRGQQVTLRCSSQSGHNTVSWYQQALGQGPQFIFQYYREEENGRGNFPPRFSGLQFPNYSSELNVNALELDDSALYLCASSLDLAPGLETQYFGPGTRLLVL.

The V call is TRBV10-2, the J call TRBJ2-1, with 12 bases identical to TRBD2. Germline values: CDR1 WSHSY, CDR2 SAAADI. This CDR3 contains 14 residues. With V trimmed by 9 bases and J by 7 bases, 7 bases remained unmatched. CDR3 coding DNA: TGCGCCAGTAGACTAGCGGGAGACTTAAATGAGCAGTTCTTC. Protein sequence: CASRLAGDLNEQFF.

This clone appeared a few times. V usage is TRBV4-1 and J usage is TRBJ1-5; the D is unclear. CDR1 is MGHRA, CDR2 YSYEKL, per germline. Trimming cost V 4 bases and J 4 bases, with 14 bases left between them. The CDR3 extends over 15 amino acids. Here the CDR3 DNA reads TGCGCCAGCAGCCCGATCCCGGGATCGAATCAGCCCCAGCATTTT. This gives the protein CASSPIPGSNQPQHF.

In its sample, this clone was seen a few times. CDR3 sequence (DNA): TGCGCCAGCACCACCCGGGGGATGTCAAACACTGAAGCTTTCTTT. Amino acid sequence: CASTTRGMSNTEAFF. The chain combines TRBV5-1 with TRBJ1-1; weak D call: TRBD1 (5 bases). Germline-derived CDR1 and CDR2 are SGHRS and YFSETQ. This CDR3 contains 15 residues. V shed 6 bases and J shed 2 bases, with 17 bases lying between them.

V is TRBV7-9 and J is TRBJ2-1, with 11 bases lining up with TRBD2. The CDR3 runs 16 residues. Germline V gene data show CDR1 as SEHNR and CDR2 as FQNEAQ (reference sequence). The V and J ends lost 6 bases and 5 bases, in that order; junction bases with no gene match: 9. The CDR3 region has the DNA TGTGCCAGCAGTCGATTAGCGGGAGGGCCTAACAATGAGCAGTTCTTC. Encoded protein: CASSRLAGGPNNEQFF.